Reported below is one TCR beta chain. Germline V CDR1 and CDR2: SGHKS, YYEKEE (reference sequence). The CDR3 is made up of 14 amino acids. Trimming pared 2 bases from V and 6 bases from J, leaving 11 bases between. In the PCR, 60 Vbeta and 13 Jbeta primers were used. Produced via immunoSEQ multiplex PCR; TCRdb's table is partial and in-frame only. The sample lists about 200,000 clones, 70% to 80% seen once, with 12% to 15% in the top ten. The data stem from a study of cytomegalovirus exposure and HLA in healthy donors. The chain employs TRBV5-5 and TRBJ2-2; D might be TRBD1 (5 bases). The sample comprised PBMCs. The origin of this receptor is a woman aged 25-40 years in good health and CMV-seropositive. In DNA form, the CDR3 reads TGTGCCAGCAGCTTTCAGGGCTTGGCCGGGGAGCTGTTTTTT. Its protein product is CASSFQGLAGELFF.